This TCR beta chain emerged from a study of human T cells and chemical hapten exposure (dated by TCRdb to about 2021). Concerning the study at large: For sensitization, 2% DPC in acetone was applied to a 2 cm by 2 cm area of upper inner arm skin. Throughout the study period of around 25 weeks, patients also received therapeutic DPC doses to the scalp every week. Patch testing on the upper back used Finn chambers containing 0.01% DPC, with scoring done after 6 days according to International Contact Dermatitis Research Group standards. The mostly female patient cohort included alopecia areata with under or over 50% scalp involvement, alopecia totalis and alopecia universalis. The libraries were sequenced as a pool, and the TCR yield per sample differed mostly because of small variations in library volumes within the pool. Peripheral blood TCR repertoire changes were tracked in vivo in alopecia patients during primary and secondary sensitization to the hapten diphenylcyclopropenone (DPC). Blood samples were taken from patients before sensitization (week 0) and then at 2, 6 and about 24 weeks after DPC sensitization. Nearly 30 alopecia patients provided blood for TCR sequencing at one to four time points (pre-sensitization, 2, 6 and 24 weeks).

The paper's findings and limits, for the study overall: Because every patient had alopecia, a presumed autoimmune disease, the patients' immune response might differ from that of healthy individuals. A positive correlation was found between the number of PT1 expanded TCRs and patch test score, with significance reached at thresholds 8, 16 and 32 but not 4. Expanded TCRs formed significantly more large CDR3 similarity clusters than pre-sensitization or healthy control sets, consistent with antigen-driven responses. DPC sensitization did not change the number of TCRs with a frequency above 1 in 1000, and there was no evidence of changes in global repertoire structure. Repeated subsampling changed both the strength of the expansion versus patch-test correlation and the threshold at which the correlation became significant.

Deletion took 1 base off V and 4 bases off J, with a span of 10 bases between the germline ends. The cysteine opens and the phenylalanine closes a CDR3 of 14 amino acids. Only the CDR3 region is kept as DNA, spanning 42 bases read in frame from base 1. CDR1 and CDR2, per the germline V gene, are SGHAT and FQNNGV. The time point label here, explained by the study, means: patch test 1, 2 weeks after DPC sensitization. Read against the paper, the sample's treatment or condition label means: therapeutic diphenylcyclopropenone sensitization with weekly scalp DPC. At each patch-test visit, blood was drawn before the patch test was applied. To be eligible, patients had to be aged 18 to 70, diagnosed with alopecia and judged suitable for DPC therapy, while pregnant patients were excluded. Total RNA was extracted from unfractionated whole blood collected in Tempus Blood RNA tubes. Library preparation employed RACE. Sequencing was performed on a NextSeq 500. Library preparation attached unique molecular identifiers to individual cDNA molecules for quantitative, reproducible TCR counting. Both TCR alpha and TCR beta chains were sequenced from each blood RNA sample. The published analysis was carried out like this. The median number of TCRs per sample was some 100,000, ranging from about 23,224 to 750,000. V, J and CDR3 annotation of the TCR reads was performed with the Decombinator software suite. To make PS versus PT1 abundance plots, every sample was subsampled to the same number of TCRs (28,000). TCRs were defined as expanded if absent before sensitization and observed at least eight times at the 2-week time point. TCRdb handled the public reads itself, with Q25 trimming in fastp and clone calling in MiXCR, and kept productive beta chains. When rows share a CDR3 protein, they turn into one entry using the most common DNA and genes. TCRdb's processing, not the authors' own work, is the source of the V and J calls. A total of some 380,000 distinct CDR3 sequences appear in this sample, around 5% of them only once. The ten largest make up 2% to 2.5% of the sample.

This clonotype was detected a few times. No cognate antigen has been identified for it. No base qualities exist here, and no much larger clone lies one base off it. The source of this sequence is a woman aged 50 to 65 with alopecia areata. Some clones in this sample may be carry-over from other donors' samples. The sequence is built from TRBV11-2 and TRBJ2-5; no D gene call is confident. Here the sequenced sample was whole blood, taken in connection with sensitization to the hapten diphenylcyclopropenone (DPC). The CDR3 corresponds to CASSLVSFGETQYF. The nucleotide sequence reads TGTGCCAGCAGCTTAGTAAGTTTTGGAGAGACCCAGTACTTC.